The 15 T cell receptor beta chains in this list originate from one sample, sequenced in a study of blood T cell repertoires in COVID-19. Assay: immunoSEQ multiplex PCR; the TCRdb copy retains only in-frame clones and omits some. The table records roughly 250,000 clones, 65% to 80% of them present only once. The source material was peripheral blood. These TCRs come from a woman aged 40 to 50 with active or convalescent COVID-19.

The sample holds a few counts of this clone. J is TRBJ1-4 and V is TRBV20-1; D not resolved. Trimming removed 3 bases at V and 3 bases at J, with 11 bases between. This CDR3 is built from 14 residues. Per the germline V gene, CDR1 is DFQATT and CDR2 is SNEGSKA (reference sequence). CDR3 residues: CSASQRSSNEKLFF. CDR3 in DNA: TGCAGTGCTAGTCAGAGGAGCTCTAATGAAAAACTGTTTTTT.

The chain is built from TRBV29-1 and TRBJ1-1, with TRBD1 identical over 8 bases. Germline V gives CDR1 SQVTM, CDR2 ANQGSEA. V shed 7 bases, J shed 4 bases, and the junction held 11 bases outside the gene matches. The CDR3 is 14 residues long. The CDR3 sequence is CSAGQVLGGTEAFF. CDR3 coding DNA: TGCAGCGCGGGACAGGTGCTCGGGGGCACTGAAGCTTTCTTT.

The V gene is TRBV9, the J gene TRBJ2-2; D is perhaps TRBD2 (7 bases). The V and J ends lost 7 bases and 6 bases respectively, with 16 bases between them. CDR3 length: 14 amino acids. Germline CDR1 and CDR2: SGDLS and YYNGEE. This CDR3 reads CASQTGREPGELFF. CDR3 sequence (DNA): TGTGCCAGCCAAACAGGGAGGGAGCCCGGGGAGCTGTTTTTT.

The CDR3 DNA sequence: TGTGCCAGTAGTTCATGGAGGGGAGAGGGAAACACCATATATTTT. Its protein is CASSSWRGEGNTIYF. This chain joins TRBV19 and TRBJ1-3; TRBD1 is a possible D gene (5 bases). Trimming stripped 5 bases from V and 4 bases from J, with 15 bases between. The CDR3 length is 15 residues. Germline V gives CDR1 LNHDA, CDR2 SQIVND (reference sequence).

The chain has TRBV11-2 and TRBJ2-3; D call uncertain. Per the germline V gene, CDR1 is SGHAT and CDR2 is FQNNGV. The CDR3 totals 15 residues. V shed 4 bases and J shed 0 bases, with 11 bases lying between them. In DNA form, the CDR3 reads TGTGCCAGCAGCTCCCCTCGAGTCAGCACAGATACGCAGTATTTT. Translated: CASSSPRVSTDTQYF. The entire variable domain, with the rest obtained from reference TRBV11-2 and TRBJ2-3, is as follows: EAGVAQSPRYKIIEKRQSVAFWCNPISGHATLYWYQQILGQGPKLLIQFQNNGVVDDSQLPKDRFSAERLKGVDSTLKIQPAKLEDSAVYLCASSSPRVSTDTQYFGPGTRLTVL.

CDR3 DNA: TGTGCCAGTTGGGGAGGCGGGTCCCCCTCCTACAATGAGCAGTTCTTC. Its translation: CASWGGGSPSYNEQFF. The rearrangement links TRBV19 to TRBJ2-1, with D maybe TRBD2 (6 bases). V lost 8 bases to trimming and J lost 0 bases, with 17 bases between them. This CDR3 contains 16 residues. Germline CDR1 reads LNHDA; CDR2 reads SQIVND (reference sequence).

The chain combines TRBV29-1 with TRBJ1-2, with D perhaps TRBD1 (5 bases). This CDR3 is built from 13 residues. Germline V CDR1 and CDR2: SQVTM, ANQGSEA. The V end lost 4 bases, the J end lost 4 bases, and 13 bases lay between the germline ends. CDR3 in DNA: TGCAGCGTTGGTCCTCCAGGGTCCTATGGCTACACCTTC. Translation: CSVGPPGSYGYTF.

V is TRBV4-1 and J is TRBJ2-7, with D maybe TRBD2 (6 bases). The CDR3 covers 14 residues. Germline assignment: CDR1 MGHRA and CDR2 YSYEKL. Trimming took 5 bases from V and 1 from J, leaving 12 bases between them. In nucleotides, the CDR3 is TGCGCCAGCAGCACTGGGGGGTTTTCCTACGAGCAGTACTTC. It specifies CASSTGGFSYEQYF.

The chain uses TRBV28 and TRBJ1-4; D possibly corresponds to TRBD1 (5 bases). V lost 4 bases and J lost 10, with 16 bases in between. This CDR3 has 14 amino acids. Germline-derived CDR1 and CDR2 are MDHEN and SYDVKM. The CDR3 coding sequence is TGTGCCAGCAGTTACGCTACCCTCCAGGGAAAACTGTTTTTT. Its translation: CASSYATLQGKLFF.

The chain is built from TRBV3-1 (or the pseudogene TRBV3-2) and TRBJ1-3, with TRBD1 as a possible D gene (5 bases). This CDR3 is built from 17 residues. Germline-derived CDR1 and CDR2 are LGHDT and YNNKEL (reference sequence). The V gene lost 0 bases and the J gene lost 0 bases, with 12 bases spanning the gap. The CDR3 spells CASSQDGGAPSGNTIYF. Written as DNA, the CDR3 is TGTGCCAGCAGCCAAGATGGCGGGGCCCCCTCTGGAAACACCATATATTTT.

This clone was counted many times. The chain joins TRBV30 to TRBJ1-1; 7 nucleotides align to TRBD1. The V gene end was trimmed by 4 bases and the J gene end by 8 bases; junction bases not matched to a gene: 10. Germline V gives CDR1 GTSNPN, CDR2 SVGIG (reference sequence). This CDR3 is 13 amino acids long. The CDR3 region is CAWTPGGTKEAFF. The CDR3 nucleotides are TGTGCCTGGACGCCAGGGGGAACTAAGGAAGCTTTCTTT.

The chain couples TRBV7-3 to TRBJ2-3; 13 nucleotides agree with TRBD2. The CDR3 consists of 19 residues. Germline V gives CDR1 SGHTA, CDR2 FQGTGA. V shed 5 bases, J shed 4 bases, and the junction held 15 bases outside the gene matches. CDR3 loop: CASSPLGEILAGGADTQYF. In nucleotides, the CDR3 is TGTGCCAGCAGCCCCCTTGGGGAAATACTAGCGGGGGGGGCAGATACGCAGTATTTT.

This clone was seen only a few times. Other DNA sequences within the sample encode an identical CDR3. The chain couples TRBV5-4 to TRBJ2-2, with D perhaps TRBD1 (6 bases). The V and J ends lost 5 bases and 8 bases respectively, with 13 bases between them. CDR1 is SGHNT and CDR2 is YYREEE in the germline V gene (reference sequence). The CDR3 runs to 13 residues. The DNA of the CDR3 is TGTGCCAGCAGTTTCAGGGGCACGGGGGAGCTGTTTTTT. It specifies CASSFRGTGELFF.

The chain carries TRBV2 and TRBJ2-5; 8 nucleotides align to TRBD1. CDR3 length: 15 amino acids. V gave up 7 bases and J gave up 5 bases; unmatched junction bases: 12. CDR1 and CDR2 (germline): SNHLY, FYNNEI. The CDR3 nucleotides are TGTGCCAGCAAATCCTTCCTGGGGGACAGGGAGACCCAGTACTTC. It encodes CASKSFLGDRETQYF.

The rearrangement joins TRBV11-2 to TRBJ1-1, with TRBD1 matching 7 bases. The V gene end was trimmed by 4 bases and the J gene end by 11 bases; junction bases not matched to a gene: 7. The germline V gene has CDR1 SGHAT and CDR2 FQNNGV. CDR3 length equals 12 residues. CDR3 sequence reads: CASSSLTGSAFF. Here the CDR3 DNA reads TGTGCCAGCAGCTCCTTGACAGGGTCTGCTTTCTTT.